Listed below are T cell receptor beta chains from one sample, sequenced in a study of blood T cell repertoires in COVID-19. Assay used: immunoSEQ multiplex PCR; TCRdb lists only in-frame clones, some missing. The sample contains some 120,000 clones, 84% of which appear only once. The sequencing sample was made of peripheral blood. These receptors all come from a human donor in a cohort sampled during active COVID-19. The CDR3 runs from the conserved cysteine through the conserved F or W. The D gene is left open where the match is weak. Some rows mark clone size as missing; the rest say once, few, many or name a class of expanded clone.

CDR3 protein	CDR3 DNA	CDR3 length	clone size	V gene	J gene	D gene
CASSLVGQTSNFGGYTF	TGCGCCAGCAGCTTGGTGGGACAAACTTCGAATTTTGGCGGCTACACCTTC	17	once	TRBV5-1	TRBJ1-2	.
CASSHRVGTNEKLFF	TGTGCCAGCAGTCACAGGGTCGGCACTAATGAAAAACTGTTTTTT	15	.	TRBV5-6	TRBJ1-4	.
CASSPTQGSGNTIYF	TGTGCCAGCAGCCCCACCCAGGGCTCTGGAAACACCATATATTTT	15	.	TRBV3-1/TRBV3-2	TRBJ1-3	.
CATSLGRVYEQYF	TGTGCCACTTCACTAGGGAGAGTTTACGAGCAGTACTTC	13	.	TRBV15	TRBJ2-7	.
CASSIEGLGDQPQHF	TGTGCCAGTAGTATAGAGGGGTTAGGGGATCAGCCCCAGCATTTT	15	.	TRBV19	TRBJ1-5	.
CASIGENSYEQYF	TGTGCCAGTATAGGGGAAAACTCCTACGAGCAGTACTTC	13	few	TRBV2	TRBJ2-7	.
CASKAETQYF	TGCGCCAGCAAAGCTGAGACCCAGTACTTC	10	once	TRBV23-1	TRBJ2-5	.
CAIRGDRVLNTEAFF	TGTGCCATCCGCGGGGACAGGGTGCTGAACACTGAAGCTTTCTTT	15	.	TRBV10-3	TRBJ1-1	TRBD1
CASSEGRGNRELRYDF	TGTGCCAGCAGTGAGGGCAGGGGAAATCGTGAACTCCGATATGACTTT	16	.	TRBV2	TRBJ1-1	.
CASTLIPGNTIYF	TGTGCCAGCACCCTTATCCCTGGAAACACCATATATTTT	13	.	TRBV6-6	TRBJ1-3	.
CASSFRSGVQETQYF	TGCGCCAGCAGCTTCCGCTCAGGGGTTCAAGAGACCCAGTACTTC	15	.	TRBV5-1	TRBJ2-5	.
CASSSLAGPNEQFF	TGTGCCAGCAGTTCGTTAGCGGGGCCCAATGAGCAGTTCTTC	14	many	TRBV28	TRBJ2-1	TRBD2
CASSRRDRLYQPQHF	TGTGCCAGCAGCCGCCGGGACAGGCTATATCAGCCCCAGCATTTT	15	.	TRBV28	TRBJ1-5	TRBD1
CASSVKAGVTDTQYF	TGTGCCAGCAGCGTAAAAGCGGGGGTCACAGATACGCAGTATTTT	15	once	TRBV9	TRBJ2-3	TRBD2
CASSQDPSGGAYEQYF	TGCGCCAGCAGCCAAGATCCGAGCGGGGGGGCCTACGAGCAGTACTTC	16	few	TRBV4-1	TRBJ2-7	TRBD2
CASSLQTGYDTGELFF	TGTGCCAGCAGCTTACAGACAGGGTACGACACCGGGGAGCTGTTTTTT	16	.	TRBV5-6	TRBJ2-2	TRBD1
CASSPGNSGANVLTF	TGTGCCAGCAGCCCCGGGAACTCTGGGGCCAACGTCCTGACTTTC	15	.	TRBV5-4	TRBJ2-6	.
CASSEQEGSVEAFF	TGTGCCAGCAGTGAACAAGAGGGCTCGGTTGAAGCTTTCTTT	14	.	TRBV6-1	TRBJ1-1	.
CASSPLEGSGTEAFF	TGTGCCAGCAGCCCCCTGGAGGGTAGCGGAACTGAAGCTTTCTTT	15	.	TRBV3-1/TRBV3-2	TRBJ1-1	.
CASSATGNTEAFF	TGTGCCAGCAGCGCTACAGGGAACACTGAAGCTTTCTTT	13	.	TRBV9	TRBJ1-1	.
CASSPTSQGGVEEQYF	TGTGCCAGCTCACCAACCTCGCAGGGTGGGGTTGAGGAGCAGTACTTC	16	.	TRBV18	TRBJ2-7	.
CASSLRGSSGGEQFF	TGTGCCAGCAGCTTAAGAGGGTCTAGCGGGGGGGAGCAGTTCTTC	15	.	TRBV7-2	TRBJ2-1	TRBD2
CASSLAGTGLGNTIYF	TGTGCCAGCAGTTTAGCCGGGACAGGGCTTGGAAACACCATATATTTT	16	.	TRBV28	TRBJ1-3	TRBD1
CASSPEQGRSTEAFF	TGTGCCAGCAGCCCAGAACAGGGGAGGAGCACTGAAGCTTTCTTT	15	.	TRBV5-5	TRBJ1-1	TRBD1
CASSLHTGSNEQFF	TGTGCCAGCAGTTTACACACAGGTTCCAATGAGCAGTTCTTC	14	.	TRBV27	TRBJ2-1	.
CASTPTGGNSPLHF	TGTGCCAGTACCCCGACAGGGGGGAATTCACCCCTCCACTTT	14	.	TRBV19	TRBJ1-6	TRBD1